A single sample gave rise to the 24 T cell receptor beta chains below, sequenced in a study of response to subunit inactivated influenza vaccine. TCRdb re-called the RT-PCR reads through MiXCR, storing one row per CDR3 protein. The sample records about 780,000 distinct CDR3 sequences, less than 20% being singletons. The material sequenced was PBMCs from blood, taken 4 to 6 days after vaccination. The receptors were sampled from a man aged 45 to 65 who received an inactivated influenza vaccine.

This clonotype was counted only a few times. CDR3 protein: CATSDYSGYGYTF. The CDR3 DNA is TGTGCCACCAGTGATTACTCAGGCTATGGCTACACCTTC. This chain uses TRBV24-1 with TRBJ1-2; the D is unclear. The CDR3 extends over 13 amino acids. CDR1 KGHDR and CDR2 SFDVKD come from the germline V gene. V lost 2 bases, J lost 4 bases, and 7 bases lay in between.

The rearrangement joins TRBV11-2 to TRBJ2-1, with D unresolved. Trimming took off 0 bases at V and 9 bases at J, with 15 bases between the two ends. This CDR3 contains 15 residues. Germline values: CDR1 SGHAT, CDR2 FQNNGV. Written as DNA, the CDR3 is TGTGCCAGCAGCTTAGACGCCAGGCAAATCGGTGAGCAGTTCTTC. Translated: CASSLDARQIGEQFF.

CDR3 sequence (DNA): TGTGCCAGCAGACCAAGGGGACTAGCGTCTGACAATGAGCAGTTCTTC. Translating it yields CASRPRGLASDNEQFF. This chain connects TRBV12-3 or TRBV12-4 to TRBJ2-1; 10 positions agree with TRBD2. The J segment lost 5 bases and the V segment lost 6 bases, leaving 10 bases of the junction unmatched. The CDR3 loop spans 16 amino acids.

This clonotype has only a few counts. The chain links TRBV29-1 to TRBJ2-7; D is perhaps TRBD2 (5 bases). Germline CDR1 and CDR2: SQVTM and ANQGSEA. The CDR3 runs 13 residues. Between the trimmed V and J ends, which lost 4 bases and 2 bases, there was a span of 12 bases. The CDR3 nucleotides are TGCAGCGTTGTCTCGGGAAAAACCTACGAGCAGTACTTC. As protein: CSVVSGKTYEQYF.

The chain has TRBV6-1 and TRBJ2-5; D not resolved. The germline V gene encodes CDR1 MNHNS and CDR2 SASEGT. The CDR3 spans 13 residues. V gave up 6 bases and J gave up 5 bases, with 13 bases separating them. The CDR3 here is CASSLNRWETQYF. The CDR3, as DNA: TGTGCCAGCAGCCTAAACCGTTGGGAGACCCAGTACTTC.

The rearrangement uses TRBV29-1 and TRBJ2-1, with 10 bases identical to TRBD2. Germline lookup yields CDR1 SQVTM and CDR2 ANQGSEA. With 1 base clipped from V and 6 bases from J, the junction kept 6 bases outside the gene matches. This CDR3 is built from 15 residues. The chain's CDR3 is CSVEGSLAGANEQFF. The CDR3, as DNA: TGCAGCGTTGAAGGTTCGCTAGCGGGGGCCAATGAGCAGTTCTTC.

This clonotype was counted many times. This rearrangement joins TRBV4-3 to TRBJ2-1; the D call may be TRBD1 or TRBD2 (5 bases each). CDR3 length: 16 amino acids. The germline gives CDR1 LGHNA, CDR2 YSLEER. The V gene lost 4 bases and the J gene lost 6 bases, with 19 bases spanning the gap. The CDR3, as DNA: TGCGCCAGCAGCCCCCGAATAAGGATGGGACGCAATGAGCAGTTCTTC. Its translation: CASSPRIRMGRNEQFF.

This clonotype came up a few times. This sequence joins TRBV3-1 and TRBJ2-7, with 7 bases fitting TRBD1. The CDR3 sequence is 14 residues long. V shed 3 bases and J 3 bases; nucleotides not matched to a gene: 5. The germline V gene encodes CDR1 LGHDT and CDR2 YNNKEL (reference sequence). Here the CDR3 reads CASSHRQGHYEQYF. The CDR3 nucleotides read TGTGCCAGCAGCCATCGACAGGGACACTACGAGCAGTACTTC.

This rearrangement joins TRBV5-5 to TRBJ2-3; a possible D gene is TRBD2 (6 bases). The CDR3 is made up of 17 amino acids. Trimming cost V 0 bases and J 2 bases, with 16 bases left between them. CDR1 and CDR2 (germline): SGHKS, YYEKEE (reference sequence). The CDR3 DNA reads TGTGCCAGCAGCTTGGCCCCTGGGACTTCCTACACAGATACGCAGTATTTT. Its protein product is CASSLAPGTSYTDTQYF.

The J gene is TRBJ2-1, the V gene TRBV9, with 9 bases that match TRBD1. Germline V CDR1 and CDR2: SGDLS, YYNGEE. Trimming removed 4 bases from V and 6 bases from J; junction bases left unmatched: 8. The CDR3 has 15 residues. CDR3 sequence reads: CASSSPGQGINEQFF. CDR3 sequence (DNA): TGTGCCAGCAGCTCCCCAGGACAGGGGATCAATGAGCAGTTCTTC.

The chain couples TRBV11-2 to TRBJ2-1; D call uncertain. Germline assignment: CDR1 SGHAT and CDR2 FQNNGV. CDR3 size: 14 residues. The germline V and J ends were trimmed by 5 bases and 9 bases, with 17 bases remaining between them. The CDR3 loop reads CASSPRALNFEQFF. Here the CDR3 DNA reads TGTGCCAGCAGCCCCCGGGCTCTCAATTTTGAGCAGTTCTTC.

This clonotype showed up just a few times. The rearrangement uses TRBV20-1 and TRBJ2-7; TRBD2 is a possible D gene (6 bases). Germline CDR1 DFQATT, CDR2 SNEGSKA (reference sequence). With 0 bases removed from V and 4 bases from J, the gap between germline ends came to 19 bases. The CDR3 length is 16 residues. CDR3 nucleotides: TGCAGTGCTAGAGATTATGGGCGGGGTGCTTTTTACGAGCAGTACTTC. The encoded protein is CSARDYGRGAFYEQYF.

The chain carries TRBV27 and TRBJ2-3; perhaps TRBD2 as D (5 bases). Germline V lookup: CDR1 MNHEY, CDR2 SMNVEV (reference sequence). Trimming left V 6 bases short and J 6 bases short, with 16 bases between. The CDR3 runs to 14 residues. DNA of the CDR3: TGTGCCAGCAGGGCACGCGGGTCCCTGGATACGCAGTATTTT. It specifies CASRARGSLDTQYF.

This chain uses TRBV24-1 with TRBJ1-2; TRBD1 is a possible D gene (5 bases). The CDR3 has 13 residues. Trimming cost V 4 bases and J 5 bases, with 10 bases left between them. Germline CDR1 KGHDR, CDR2 SFDVKD. The CDR3: CATSDSDRYGYTF. CDR3 DNA: TGTGCCACCAGTGACTCCGACAGATATGGCTACACCTTC.

This clonotype has just a few counts. CDR3 residues: CASSPWGTRDNEQFF. For the CDR3, the DNA is TGTGCCAGCAGCCCGTGGGGGACTAGAGACAATGAGCAGTTCTTC. This chain connects TRBV11-2 to TRBJ2-1; 8 nucleotides agree with TRBD2. This CDR3 is built from 15 residues. V was clipped by 5 bases and J by 5 bases; unmatched bases: 8. Looked up from germline, CDR1 is SGHAT and CDR2 is FQNNGV.

This clonotype was observed at least ten times. This chain joins TRBV12-3 or TRBV12-4 and TRBJ1-5, with D maybe TRBD1 (5 bases). There are 12 residues in the CDR3. V was pared by 5 bases and J by 5 bases, with 7 bases between. This CDR3 is CASSRGYQPQHF. CDR3 coding DNA: TGTGCCAGCAGTAGGGGATATCAGCCCCAGCATTTT.

This clonotype came up many times. V gene TRBV20-1 combines with J gene TRBJ2-5; D is possibly TRBD1 (6 bases). The CDR3 loop spans 13 amino acids. V lost 3 bases and J lost 2, with 10 bases in between. Germline CDR1 is DFQATT and CDR2 is SNEGSKA (reference sequence). The CDR3 spells CSASRTVQETQYF. In nucleotides, the CDR3 is TGCAGTGCTAGCCGGACAGTTCAAGAGACCCAGTACTTC.

The CDR3 region is CASSHLSGGAKYNEQFF. Written as DNA, the CDR3 is TGTGCCAGCAGCCACCTATCAGGAGGGGCGAAGTACAATGAGCAGTTCTTC. The chain is built from TRBV4-2 and TRBJ2-1; D perhaps matches TRBD2 (6 bases). The V gene's germline CDR1 is LGHNA and CDR2 YNFKEQ. V lost 3 bases and J 4 bases, leaving 19 bases between the germline ends. CDR3 size: 17 residues.

CDR3 loop: CSARSPDTQYF. CDR3 coding DNA: TGCAGTGCTAGAAGCCCAGATACGCAGTATTTT. The V and J genes are TRBV20-1 and TRBJ2-3; D not certain. Trimming left V 2 bases short and J 4 bases short, with 4 bases between. Germline V gene sequence: CDR1 DFQATT, CDR2 SNEGSKA (reference sequence). The CDR3 has 11 amino acids.

This chain uses TRBV6-2 or TRBV6-3 with TRBJ2-1, with D perhaps matching TRBD1 or TRBD2 (5 bases each). CDR3 size: 16 residues. The V gene lost 6 bases and the J gene lost 4 bases, with 19 bases spanning the gap. Germline CDR1 is MNHEY and CDR2 is SVGEGT. The CDR3 is CASSPGTSRLYNEQFF. CDR3 sequence (DNA): TGTGCCAGCAGCCCCGGGACCTCACGATTATACAATGAGCAGTTCTTC.

The gene calls are TRBV7-9 and TRBJ2-3; 7 nucleotides agree with TRBD2. Germline CDR1 reads SEHNR; CDR2 reads FQNEAQ (reference sequence). The V and J ends lost 5 bases and 4 bases, in that order; junction bases with no gene match: 9. This CDR3 comprises 15 residues. CDR3 amino acids: CASSPRIAGSDTQYF. The CDR3 DNA reads as TGTGCCAGCAGCCCTCGCATAGCGGGTTCAGATACGCAGTATTTT. The full variable domain, its missing parts supplied by reference TRBV7-9 and TRBJ2-3, is DTGVSQNPRHKITKRGQNVTFRCDPISEHNRLYWYRQTLGQGPEFLTYFQNEAQLEKSRLLSDRFSAERPKGSFSTLEIQRTEQGDSAMYLCASSPRIAGSDTQYFGPGTRLTVL.

There are many counts of this clonotype. The chain has TRBV11-2 and TRBJ2-5; 10 positions match TRBD2. J lost 1 base, V lost 1 base, and 9 bases had no gene match. The CDR3 length is 18 residues. Looked up from germline, CDR1 is SGHAT and CDR2 is FQNNGV. The CDR3 DNA is TGTGCCAGCAGCTTAGGACTAGCGGGTTTAATTACCCAAGAGACCCAGTACTTC. Its translation: CASSLGLAGLITQETQYF. The full variable domain, with the rest looked up from reference TRBV11-2 and TRBJ2-5, is EAGVAQSPRYKIIEKRQSVAFWCNPISGHATLYWYQQILGQGPKLLIQFQNNGVVDDSQLPKDRFSAERLKGVDSTLKIQPAKLEDSAVYLCASSLGLAGLITQETQYFGPGTRLLVL.

This clonotype was picked up a small number of times. This chain joins TRBV15 and TRBJ2-7; 7 bases are a match to TRBD2. In germline, CDR1 is LNHNV, CDR2 YYDKDF (reference sequence). After removal of 3 bases from V and 3 bases from J, the junction contained 2 bases not matched to a gene. The CDR3 has 13 residues. The CDR3 DNA sequence: TGTGCCACCAGCAGGCTAGCGGTCTACGAGCAGTACTTC. Encoded protein: CATSRLAVYEQYF.

The chain recombines TRBV5-1 with TRBJ2-1; TRBD2 agrees at 16 bases. The V gene end was trimmed by 3 bases and the J gene end by 5 bases; junction bases not matched to a gene: 8. The CDR3 extends over 18 amino acids. Germline V gives CDR1 SGHRS, CDR2 YFSETQ. Written as DNA, the CDR3 is TGCGCCAGCAGCTCGGGACTAGCGGGAGGGCCAATACACAATGAGCAGTTCTTC. Translation gives CASSSGLAGGPIHNEQFF.